What follows is one TCR beta chain and its context. What it binds is not known. The sample comes from a study of T cell responses to AZD1222 COVID-19 vaccine. Findings and limits, study-wide: Donors in the cohort were predominantly white British and more often female, and clonal diversity was possibly underestimated.

TCRdb keeps only in-frame clones here, not all; method: immunoSEQ multiplex PCR. The sample lists approximately 120,000 clones, about 85% occurring once. CDR1 SGHRS and CDR2 YFSETQ come from the germline V gene. V lost 1 base, J lost 6 bases, and 13 bases stayed unmatched. This CDR3 has 18 residues. The rearrangement uses TRBV5-1 and TRBJ2-5; 12 bases are shared with TRBD1. The TCR was taken from an adult who received the AZD1222 COVID-19 vaccine. Sequencing used peripheral blood, obtained 28 days after the second AZD1222 dose. CDR3 region: CASSLTGTGGVYGKTQYF. CDR3 coding DNA: TGCGCCAGCAGCTTGACCGGGACAGGGGGCGTCTATGGGAAGACCCAGTACTTC.